Below, 30 T cell receptor beta chains from the same sample are listed, as sequenced in a study of shared clonotypes between healthy human individuals. The assay was immunoSEQ multiplex PCR, and TCRdb's table has in-frame clones only and misses some. The table includes more than 450,000 clones, 60% to 85% detected once. Material for sequencing was PBMCs. These TCRs come from a woman between 35 and 50 years old in good health. Some clones in this sample may be carry-over from other donors' samples.

This clone is a singleton in its sample. The J gene is TRBJ2-7, the V gene TRBV7-9; 11 nucleotides agree with TRBD1. This CDR3 spans 14 amino acids. Trimming took 5 bases from V and 4 from J; bases not matched to a gene: 4. Germline loops: CDR1 SEHNR, CDR2 FQNEAQ (reference sequence). The CDR3 spells CASSRTGGMYEQYF. The CDR3 DNA reads TGTGCCAGCAGCCGGACAGGGGGCATGTACGAGCAGTACTTC.

Note on this clone: Given a much more abundant clone one base away, this may be a read error. Different DNA sequences within this sample yield the same CDR3. This chain uses TRBV5-1 with TRBJ1-2; D unclear. V was clipped by 0 bases and J by 4 bases, with 10 bases between them. The CDR3 runs 14 residues. The germline V gene encodes CDR1 SGHRS and CDR2 YFSETQ. As DNA, the CDR3 is TGCGCCAGCAGCTTGGGACAAGGCATCTATGGCTACACCTTC. This sequence encodes CASSLGQGIYGYTF.

The sample holds a few counts of this clone. The chain carries TRBV7-2 and TRBJ2-3; 9 nucleotides match TRBD2. The CDR3 consists of 16 residues. Germline lookup yields CDR1 SGHTA and CDR2 FQGNSA. The V and J ends lost 4 bases and 0 bases, in that order; junction bases with no gene match: 5. CDR3 sequence: CASSSGAGGSTDTQYF. Written as DNA, the CDR3 is TGTGCCAGCAGCTCAGGGGCGGGAGGGAGCACAGATACGCAGTATTTT.

The V and J genes are TRBV5-1 and TRBJ2-1; TRBD2 agrees at 8 bases. Trimming removed 2 bases from V and 3 bases from J; junction bases left unmatched: 1. The germline V gene has CDR1 SGHRS and CDR2 YFSETQ. CDR3 length: 14 amino acids. The CDR3 region has the DNA TGCGCCAGCAGCTTCAGCGGGAGCTACAATGAGCAGTTCTTC. Its translation is CASSFSGSYNEQFF.

The V call is TRBV4-1, the J call TRBJ2-3; a weak D match, TRBD2 (6 bases). Germline CDR1 and CDR2: MGHRA and YSYEKL. The CDR3 totals 14 residues. The ends were cut back, 4 bases at V and 3 bases at J, with 11 bases in the middle. The CDR3 protein is CASSRGTYTDTQYF. The CDR3 nucleotides read TGCGCCAGCAGCCGCGGGACTTATACAGATACGCAGTATTTT.

V and J are TRBV7-2 and TRBJ2-3; 7 positions match TRBD2. Trimming cost V 1 base and J 2 bases; bases outside gene matches: 6. There are 16 residues in the CDR3. Germline V CDR1 and CDR2: SGHTA, FQGNSA. The CDR3 DNA reads as TGTGCCAGCAGCTTAGTTGCGGGAGTGTCCACAGATACGCAGTATTTT. It translates to CASSLVAGVSTDTQYF.

V is TRBV11-2 and J is TRBJ2-1, with TRBD2 identical over 11 bases. From germline, CDR1 is SGHAT and CDR2 FQNNGV. The V gene end was trimmed by 5 bases and the J gene end by 4 bases; junction bases not matched to a gene: 4. This CDR3 is 15 amino acids long. DNA of the CDR3: TGTGCCAGCAGCCCGACTAGCGGGAAATACAATGAGCAGTTCTTC. It codes for CASSPTSGKYNEQFF. The full variable domain, rest sourced from reference TRBV11-2 and TRBJ2-1, is EAGVAQSPRYKIIEKRQSVAFWCNPISGHATLYWYQQILGQGPKLLIQFQNNGVVDDSQLPKDRFSAERLKGVDSTLKIQPAKLEDSAVYLCASSPTSGKYNEQFFGPGTRLTVL.

This chain links TRBV5-4 with TRBJ1-2; no definite D call. V lost 5 bases to trimming and J lost 8 bases, with 22 bases between them. CDR1 is SGHNT and CDR2 is YYREEE in the germline V gene (reference sequence). The CDR3 consists of 15 residues. CDR3: CASRQNWGQVTGYTF. CDR3 bases: TGTGCCAGCAGACAGAATTGGGGTCAGGTAACGGGCTACACCTTC.

This chain connects TRBV2 to TRBJ1-1; 7 positions agree with TRBD1. The V gene's germline CDR1 is SNHLY and CDR2 FYNNEI. J was trimmed by 6 bases and V by 4 bases; bases with no gene match: 5. This CDR3 spans 13 amino acids. CDR3 loop: CASSGQGLAEAFF. For the CDR3, the DNA is TGTGCCAGCAGTGGACAGGGCCTAGCTGAAGCTTTCTTT.

This chain links TRBV29-1 with TRBJ2-7, with D possibly TRBD2 on 5 matching bases. Trimming cost V 1 base and J 3 bases, with 25 bases left between them. Germline V lookup: CDR1 SQVTM, CDR2 ANQGSEA. The CDR3 has 18 amino acids. CDR3 amino acids: CSVEGPIKGAGYSYEQYF. The CDR3 DNA sequence: TGCAGCGTTGAAGGCCCGATCAAGGGAGCAGGTTATAGCTACGAGCAGTACTTC.

The rearrangement joins TRBV29-1 to TRBJ2-7, with 8 bases lining up with TRBD1. This CDR3 spans 12 amino acids. V lost 4 bases, J lost 3 bases, and 2 bases stayed unmatched. Germline V gene data show CDR1 as SQVTM and CDR2 as ANQGSEA. Written as DNA, the CDR3 is TGCAGCGTTGGGACAGGGAACTACGAGCAGTACTTC. Translated: CSVGTGNYEQYF.

This clone appeared once. V is TRBV4-2 and J is TRBJ2-1; 11 bases align to TRBD2. Germline lookup yields CDR1 LGHNA and CDR2 YNFKEQ. Trimming cost V 4 bases and J 3 bases; bases outside gene matches: 2. The length of the CDR3 is 15 residues. This CDR3 reads CASSPGTSGYNEQFF. As DNA, the CDR3 is TGTGCCAGCAGCCCCGGGACTAGCGGCTACAATGAGCAGTTCTTC.

The rearrangement links TRBV6-6 to TRBJ1-2; 11 positions agree with TRBD1. This CDR3 has 15 residues. Germline assignment: CDR1 MNHNY and CDR2 SVGAGI (reference sequence). With 0 bases clipped from V and 4 bases from J, the junction kept 1 base outside the gene matches. CDR3 sequence reads: CASSYSGQGVYGYTF. CDR3 sequence (DNA): TGTGCCAGCAGTTACTCGGGACAGGGGGTCTATGGCTACACCTTC.

Ten or more counts support this clone. The J gene is TRBJ1-4, the V gene TRBV15; no reliable D call. This CDR3 region has 18 residues. The germline CDR1 and CDR2 sequences are LNHNV and YYDKDF (reference sequence). V was pared by 0 bases and J by 3 bases, with 17 bases between. The CDR3 region is CATSRDRTPRSANEKLFF. As DNA, the CDR3 is TGTGCCACCAGCAGAGATCGGACCCCACGGTCAGCTAATGAAAAACTGTTTTTT.

The chain employs TRBV9 and TRBJ2-5, with 8 bases lining up with TRBD2. From germline, CDR1 is SGDLS and CDR2 YYNGEE. Trimming cost V 3 bases and J 5 bases; bases outside gene matches: 12. The CDR3 loop spans 16 amino acids. DNA of the CDR3: TGTGCCAGCAGCGCGGAGGGACTAGTAGGCCGCGAGACCCAGTACTTC. Encoded protein: CASSAEGLVGRETQYF.

Of note for this clone: This same CDR3 is encoded by further DNA sequences in the sample. The rearrangement links TRBV19 to TRBJ1-5; no definite D call. The CDR3 sequence is 12 residues long. CDR1 is LNHDA and CDR2 is SQIVND in the germline V gene (reference sequence). The V gene lost 6 bases and the J gene lost 7 bases, with 10 bases spanning the gap. The CDR3 loop reads CASSILGQPQHF. The CDR3, as DNA: TGTGCCAGTAGCATCCTCGGACAGCCCCAGCATTTT.

The chain links TRBV5-4 to TRBJ2-6, with TRBD1 matching over 7 bases. The trim removed 4 bases at V and 0 bases at J, leaving 10 bases unmatched. The CDR3 is made up of 18 amino acids. The germline V gene encodes CDR1 SGHNT and CDR2 YYREEE (reference sequence). The DNA of the CDR3 is TGTGCCAGCAGCCCTACAGGGGCCGCAATCTCTGGGGCCAACGTCCTGACTTTC. Its translation is CASSPTGAAISGANVLTF.

The chain couples TRBV6-5 to TRBJ2-7; TRBD1 matches at 11 bases. CDR3 length equals 16 residues. Unmatched junction bases numbered 6, after V lost 2 bases and J lost 3 bases. Looked up from germline, CDR1 is MNHEY and CDR2 is SVGAGI. Written as DNA, the CDR3 is TGTGCCAGCAGTTACGGGCCCGGGACAGGGGGCTACGAGCAGTACTTC. This encodes CASSYGPGTGGYEQYF.

The J gene is TRBJ2-1, the V gene TRBV5-4; D assignment may be TRBD1 or TRBD2 (6 bases each). Trimming cost V 4 bases and J 3 bases, with 14 bases left between them. Germline-derived CDR1 and CDR2 are SGHNT and YYREEE (reference sequence). The length of the CDR3 is 15 residues. CDR3 coding DNA: TGTGCCAGCAGCCCCGGGGGCGGGATCTACAATGAGCAGTTCTTC. This encodes CASSPGGGIYNEQFF.

CDR3 bases: TGTGCCAGCTCACCATCGATGGGGGTTAGCACAGATACGCAGTATTTT. As protein: CASSPSMGVSTDTQYF. V gene TRBV18 combines with J gene TRBJ2-3; the D call may be TRBD1 or TRBD2 (5 bases each). V was clipped by 2 bases and J by 0 bases, with 12 bases between them. The CDR3 covers 16 residues. Per germline, CDR1 KGHSH and CDR2 LQKENI.

The gene calls are TRBV28 and TRBJ1-3; no clear D. The CDR3 totals 14 residues. The V and J ends lost 7 bases and 0 bases respectively, with 10 bases between them. Germline loops: CDR1 MDHEN, CDR2 SYDVKM. The CDR3 spells CASTQRDSGNTIYF. CDR3 in DNA: TGTGCCAGCACCCAAAGAGACTCTGGAAACACCATATATTTT.

The chain employs TRBV19 and TRBJ2-2; D is unresolved. The CDR3 has 14 residues. V was cut by 5 bases and J by 4 bases, with 11 bases left in between. Germline values: CDR1 LNHDA, CDR2 SQIVND (reference sequence). The DNA for the CDR3 is TGTGCCAGTAGTGCAGCCCCGGGCACCGGGGAGCTGTTTTTT. It yields the protein CASSAAPGTGELFF.

The chain has TRBV4-2 and TRBJ2-3; D is possibly TRBD2 (5 bases). The CDR3 is 15 residues long. The V end was cut by 3 bases, the J end by 0 bases, with 10 bases between. Germline CDR1 is LGHNA and CDR2 is YNFKEQ. The CDR3 sequence: CASSQDWASTDTQYF. The CDR3 DNA is TGTGCCAGCAGCCAGGACTGGGCTAGCACAGATACGCAGTATTTT.

This clone was recorded a few times. V usage is TRBV5-1 and J usage is TRBJ2-6, with D perhaps TRBD1 (6 bases). V lost 4 bases, J lost 8 bases, and 10 bases lay in between. CDR1 and CDR2 from the germline V gene are SGHRS and YFSETQ. This CDR3 has 13 residues. CDR3 protein: CASSQDSPNVLTF. In DNA form, the CDR3 reads TGCGCCAGCAGCCAGGACAGCCCCAACGTCCTGACTTTC.

The V call is TRBV5-1, the J call TRBJ1-1; 7 positions agree with TRBD1. CDR1 and CDR2 (germline): SGHRS, YFSETQ. The CDR3 length is 14 residues. J lost 5 bases, V lost 3 bases, and 7 bases had no gene match. The CDR3, as DNA: TGCGCCAGCAGCTCGGCCACAGGGGTAACTGAAGCTTTCTTT. Encoded protein: CASSSATGVTEAFF.

The chain couples TRBV10-3 to TRBJ2-1; 7 bases match TRBD2. Losses at the gene ends were 11 bases for V and 3 bases for J; bases not matched to a gene: 10. CDR1 and CDR2 (germline): ENHRY, SYGVKD. The CDR3 spans 14 residues. The CDR3 region has the DNA TGTGCCGCTCGGGGGGACTTGAACTACAATGAGCAGTTCTTC. Its translation is CAARGDLNYNEQFF.

The V call is TRBV28, the J call TRBJ2-2, with D unresolved. The CDR3 contains 10 residues. CDR1 and CDR2 (germline): MDHEN, SYDVKM. V was shortened by 8 bases and J by 9 bases, with 7 bases between the two germline ends. CDR3 nucleotide sequence: TGTGCCAGCGGCTACAGGGAGCTGTTTTTT. Translation gives CASGYRELFF. Variable domain in full (rest from reference TRBV28 and TRBJ2-2): DVKVTQSSRYLVKRTGEKVFLECVQDMDHENMFWYRQDPGLGLRLIYFSYDVKMKEKGDIPEGYSVSREKKERFSLILESASTNQTSMYLCASGYRELFFGEGSRLTVL.

The V call is TRBV19, the J call TRBJ1-1, with 8 bases matching TRBD1. The CDR3 sequence is 14 residues long. The V gene end was trimmed by 7 bases and the J gene end by 2 bases; junction bases not matched to a gene: 6. Germline assignment: CDR1 LNHDA and CDR2 SQIVND (reference sequence). DNA of the CDR3: TGTGCCAGTACCCTCAGGGGGCCCAACACTGAAGCTTTCTTT. Amino acids: CASTLRGPNTEAFF.

This clone was counted between two and nine times. The V gene is TRBV10-3, the J gene TRBJ2-7, with 7 bases aligning to TRBD1. Germline V gene sequence: CDR1 ENHRY, CDR2 SYGVKD. CDR3 length: 13 amino acids. The trim removed 2 bases at V and 6 bases at J, leaving 4 bases unmatched. The CDR3 loop reads CAISEGDRAEQYF. CDR3 sequence (DNA): TGTGCCATCAGTGAGGGTGACAGGGCCGAGCAGTACTTC.

The chain is built from TRBV15 and TRBJ2-7; 15 positions agree with TRBD2. The J segment lost 6 bases and the V segment lost 2 bases, leaving 5 bases of the junction unmatched. The CDR3 is made up of 16 amino acids. Germline CDR1 LNHNV, CDR2 YYDKDF (reference sequence). The CDR3 sequence is CATSRNMGLAGGEQYF. CDR3 DNA: TGTGCCACCAGCAGAAACATGGGACTAGCGGGAGGCGAGCAGTACTTC.